This TCR beta chain was identified during a study of cytomegalovirus exposure and HLA in healthy donors. Study outcomes and limitations: An apparent linkage of common viral pathogens to several of the most significant clusters emerged in a later analysis. Other equally common chains were less clonally expanded than HLA-associated TCR beta chains, a later analysis showed.

As to this clone: Its matching antigen is unknown.

Primers for the PCR totalled 60 Vbeta and 13 Jbeta. Sequencing used immunoSEQ multiplex PCR; TCRdb keeps in-frame clones, though not all of them. The table has about 120,000 clones, roughly 80% seen once. Germline CDR1 is SGHVS and CDR2 is FQNEAQ. The CDR3 runs to 15 residues. V gave up 0 bases and J gave up 5 bases; unmatched junction bases: 3. This sequence originates from a man in his thirties or forties in good health and CMV-seropositive. The rearrangement joins TRBV7-8 to TRBJ2-1, with 8 bases fitting TRBD2. Source material: PBMCs. The DNA for the CDR3 is TGTGCCAGCAGCTTAGCGGCGGGACTAGACAATGAGCAGTTCTTC. It translates to CASSLAAGLDNEQFF.